Listed here is a single T cell receptor (beta chain). The clone's antigen remains unknown. Qualities for individual bases were not recorded, and no much larger clone is one base off. The data stem from a study of blood T cell repertoires in COVID-19 (dated by TCRdb to the early 2020s). For the study in its entirety: Samples from collaborators originated in the United States, Italy and Spain and spanned both the acute and convalescent phases of COVID-19. The material from the prospective study consisted of cDNA or gDNA derived from T cells, B-cell-depleted T cells, or PBMCs. Deeply sampled blood TCRbeta repertoires from subjects exposed to, actively infected with, or recovered from COVID-19 were included in the dataset. The repertoires were released in a freely available public database intended as a resource for research on the immune response to SARS-CoV-2. Samples were obtained from the ongoing ImmuneRACE study (first 160 participants) and from 1,254 subjects provided by 6 global collaborators. Nearly every sample came with metadata listing a de-identified subject ID, COVID-19 status, age in years and sex. Where available, HLA class I and class II types were obtained from metadata supplied by the sample provider rather than from assay-based typing.

Another Seattle source contributed samples from volunteer blood donors who had recovered from COVID-19. The collaborating institutions used their own protocols to collect whole blood in K2EDTA tubes. For TCRbeta analysis, collaborators shipped samples in one of three forms: frozen whole blood, isolated PBMCs, or DNA extracted from either of those sample types. Overall results and qualifications from the work: Clinical and demographic metadata were provided uncurated, with the amount varying by source and participant.

The CDR3 covers 15 residues, taking in both the cysteine and the phenylalanine. Only CDR3 DNA is held: 45 bases, read in frame from base 1. The V end gives up 0 bases and the J end 10 bases, leaving 5 bases in the junction not matched to a gene. From a lookup of the germline V gene, CDR1 and CDR2 are SGHDN and FVKESK. TCRbeta CDR3 regions were amplified from genomic DNA using the immunoSEQ Assay, a bias-controlled multiplex PCR. In the original analysis: The number of nucleated cells in each sample was estimated from the amplification of reference gene primers within the assay. To quantify the absolute abundance of each unique TCRbeta CDR3 rearrangement, sequence reads were collapsed and filtered. For each sample, productive Simpson clonality was calculated as the square root of Simpson's diversity index across productive rearrangements. Held by TCRdb, this immuneACCESS table contains in-frame sequences only and omits some clones. Under half of the omission traces to an unresolved V gene where checked; the cause of the rest is unknown. That table gives V, J and clone size, and the DNA gave D and trimming. This sample holds roughly 150,000 clones; around nine tenths were observed only once. The top ten hold approximately 2% of the sample.

This sequence uses TRBV14 and TRBJ1-6; 8 middle bases align to TRBD1. What was sequenced was peripheral blood. The sequence was collected from a man in his forties or fifties who had recovered from COVID-19. CDR3 reads: CASSQDPRGRSPLHF. The bases read TGTGCCAGCAGCCAAGATCCCAGGGGGCGATCACCCCTCCACTTT.